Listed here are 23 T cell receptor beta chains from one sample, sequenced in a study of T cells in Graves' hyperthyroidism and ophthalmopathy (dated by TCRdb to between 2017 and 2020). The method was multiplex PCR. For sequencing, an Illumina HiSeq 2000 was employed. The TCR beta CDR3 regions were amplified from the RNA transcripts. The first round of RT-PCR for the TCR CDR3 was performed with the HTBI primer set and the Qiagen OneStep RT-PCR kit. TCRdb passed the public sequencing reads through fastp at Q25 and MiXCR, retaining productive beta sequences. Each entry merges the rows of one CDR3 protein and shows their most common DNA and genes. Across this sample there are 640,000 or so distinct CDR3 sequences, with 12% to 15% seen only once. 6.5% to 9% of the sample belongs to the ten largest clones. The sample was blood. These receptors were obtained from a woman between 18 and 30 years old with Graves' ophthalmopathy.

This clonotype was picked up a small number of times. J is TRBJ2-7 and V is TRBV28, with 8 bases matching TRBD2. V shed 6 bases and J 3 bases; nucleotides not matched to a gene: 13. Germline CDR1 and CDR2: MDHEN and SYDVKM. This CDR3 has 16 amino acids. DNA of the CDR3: TGTGCCAGCAGGCCTGTGGTAGCGGGAAAAAACTACGAGCAGTACTTC. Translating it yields CASRPVVAGKNYEQYF.

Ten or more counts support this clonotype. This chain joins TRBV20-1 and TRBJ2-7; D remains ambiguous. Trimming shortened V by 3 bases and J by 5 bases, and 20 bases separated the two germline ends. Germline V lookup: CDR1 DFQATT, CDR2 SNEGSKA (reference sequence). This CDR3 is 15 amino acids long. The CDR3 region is CSASRDGDLTDEQYF. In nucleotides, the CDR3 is TGCAGTGCTAGCCGTGACGGAGACTTAACGGACGAGCAGTACTTC.

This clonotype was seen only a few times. CDR3 protein: CASSYADRAGYGYTF. CDR3 coding DNA: TGTGCCAGCAGTTACGCGGACAGGGCGGGCTATGGCTACACCTTC. The chain links TRBV6-2 or TRBV6-3 to TRBJ1-2; 8 bases agree with TRBD1. There are 15 residues in the CDR3. Germline V gives CDR1 MNHEY, CDR2 SVGEGT. Unmatched junction bases numbered 6, after V lost 2 bases and J lost 4 bases.

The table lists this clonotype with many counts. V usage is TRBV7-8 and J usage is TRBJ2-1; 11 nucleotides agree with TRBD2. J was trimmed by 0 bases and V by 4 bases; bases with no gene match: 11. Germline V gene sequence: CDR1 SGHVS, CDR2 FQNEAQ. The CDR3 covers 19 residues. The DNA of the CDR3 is TGTGCCAGCAGCTCTCCCCCTCTGACTAGCGGGACCTCCTACAATGAGCAGTTCTTC. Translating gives CASSSPPLTSGTSYNEQFF.

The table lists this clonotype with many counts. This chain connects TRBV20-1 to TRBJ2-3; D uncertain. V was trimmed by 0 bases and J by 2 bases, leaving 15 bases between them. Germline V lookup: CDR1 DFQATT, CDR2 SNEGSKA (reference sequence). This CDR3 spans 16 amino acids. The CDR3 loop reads CSARDENGGSTDTQYF. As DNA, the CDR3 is TGCAGTGCTAGAGATGAAAATGGCGGATCCACAGATACGCAGTATTTT.

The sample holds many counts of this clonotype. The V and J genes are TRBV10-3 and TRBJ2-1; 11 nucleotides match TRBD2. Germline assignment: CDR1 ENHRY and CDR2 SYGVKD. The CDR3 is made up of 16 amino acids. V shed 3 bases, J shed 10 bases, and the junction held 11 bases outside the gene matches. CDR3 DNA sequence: TGTGCCATCAGTGATAGCGGGAGGGCCTCGGGTGCCGAGCAGTTCTTC. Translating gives CAISDSGRASGAEQFF.

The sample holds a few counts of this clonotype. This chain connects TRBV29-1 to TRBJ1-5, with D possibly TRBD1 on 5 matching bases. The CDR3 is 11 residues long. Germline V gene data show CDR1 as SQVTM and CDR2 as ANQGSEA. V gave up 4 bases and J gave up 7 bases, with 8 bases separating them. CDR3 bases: TGCAGCGTTGGGGGGGAGCAGCCCCAGCATTTT. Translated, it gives CSVGGEQPQHF.

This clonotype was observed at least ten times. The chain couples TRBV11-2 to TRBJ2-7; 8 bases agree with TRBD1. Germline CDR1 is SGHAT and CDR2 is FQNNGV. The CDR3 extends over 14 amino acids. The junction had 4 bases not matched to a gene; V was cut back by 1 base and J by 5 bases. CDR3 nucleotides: TGTGCCAGCAGCTTAGTGGACAGGGCCCACGAGCAGTACTTC. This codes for CASSLVDRAHEQYF.

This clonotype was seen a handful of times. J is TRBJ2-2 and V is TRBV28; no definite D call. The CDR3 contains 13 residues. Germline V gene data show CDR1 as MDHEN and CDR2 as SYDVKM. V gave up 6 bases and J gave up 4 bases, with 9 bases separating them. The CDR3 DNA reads TGTGCCAGCAGATCCGGCGTCACCGGGGAGCTGTTTTTT. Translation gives CASRSGVTGELFF. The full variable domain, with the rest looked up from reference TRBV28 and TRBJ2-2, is DVKVTQSSRYLVKRTGEKVFLECVQDMDHENMFWYRQDPGLGLRLIYFSYDVKMKEKGDIPEGYSVSREKKERFSLILESASTNQTSMYLCASRSGVTGELFFGEGSRLTVL.

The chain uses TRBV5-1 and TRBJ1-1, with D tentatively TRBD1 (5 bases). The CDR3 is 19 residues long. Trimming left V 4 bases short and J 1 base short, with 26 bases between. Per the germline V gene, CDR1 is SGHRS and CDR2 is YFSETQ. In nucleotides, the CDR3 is TGCGCCAGCAGCCCCGAGGGGTGGGGTGCCACCGCTCGGAACACTGAAGCTTTCTTT. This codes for CASSPEGWGATARNTEAFF.

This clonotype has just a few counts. The CDR3 region has the DNA TGCGCCAGCAGCTTCTCTCAGGGAGGAACTGAAGCTTTCTTT. It yields the protein CASSFSQGGTEAFF. The chain employs TRBV5-1 and TRBJ1-1; D possibly corresponds to TRBD1 (5 bases). This CDR3 is 14 amino acids long. Deletions cut 2 bases from V and 5 bases from J, with 13 bases between. The germline CDR1 and CDR2 sequences are SGHRS and YFSETQ.

The CDR3 nucleotides read TGTGCCAGCAGTCCCGGACAGGGAAAAGAGACCCAGTACTTC. Protein product: CASSPGQGKETQYF. This rearrangement joins TRBV6-2 or TRBV6-3 to TRBJ2-5, with 8 bases that match TRBD1. Germline-derived CDR1 and CDR2 are MNHEY and SVGEGT. V shed 5 bases and J 3 bases; nucleotides not matched to a gene: 5. The CDR3 sequence is 14 residues long.

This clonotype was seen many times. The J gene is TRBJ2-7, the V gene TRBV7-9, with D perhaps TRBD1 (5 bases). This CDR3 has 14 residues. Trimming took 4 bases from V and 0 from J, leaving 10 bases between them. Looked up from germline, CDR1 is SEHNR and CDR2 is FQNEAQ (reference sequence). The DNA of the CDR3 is TGTGCCAGCAGCTCCTCGACAGTCTCCTACGAGCAGTACTTC. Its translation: CASSSSTVSYEQYF.

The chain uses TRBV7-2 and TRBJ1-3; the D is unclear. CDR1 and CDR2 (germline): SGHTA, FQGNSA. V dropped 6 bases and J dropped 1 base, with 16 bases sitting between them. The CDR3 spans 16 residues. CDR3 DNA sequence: TGTGCCAGCAGTTCAGGACCCCATAGGTCTGGAAACACCATATATTTT. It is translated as CASSSGPHRSGNTIYF.

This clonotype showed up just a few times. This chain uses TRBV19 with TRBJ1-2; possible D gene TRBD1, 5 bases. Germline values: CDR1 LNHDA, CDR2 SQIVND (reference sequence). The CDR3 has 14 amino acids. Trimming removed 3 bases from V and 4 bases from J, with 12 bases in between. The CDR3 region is CASSIDFGTYGYTF. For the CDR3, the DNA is TGTGCCAGTAGTATCGATTTCGGGACCTATGGCTACACCTTC.

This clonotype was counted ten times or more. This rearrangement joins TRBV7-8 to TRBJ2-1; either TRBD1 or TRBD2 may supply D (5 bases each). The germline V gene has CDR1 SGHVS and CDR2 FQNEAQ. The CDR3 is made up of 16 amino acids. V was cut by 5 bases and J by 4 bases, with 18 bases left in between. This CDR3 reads CASSLRRDGAYNEQFF. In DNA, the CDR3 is TGTGCCAGCAGCCTCCGTAGGGACGGGGCGTACAATGAGCAGTTCTTC.

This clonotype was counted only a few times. The CDR3 region has the DNA TGCGCCAGCGGGACAGGGAATGGCTACACCTTC. This translates into CASGTGNGYTF. The V gene is TRBV4-1, the J gene TRBJ1-2, with 9 bases aligning to TRBD1. Germline CDR1 MGHRA, CDR2 YSYEKL. Trimming cost V 8 bases and J 6 bases; bases outside gene matches: 1. This CDR3 has 11 residues.

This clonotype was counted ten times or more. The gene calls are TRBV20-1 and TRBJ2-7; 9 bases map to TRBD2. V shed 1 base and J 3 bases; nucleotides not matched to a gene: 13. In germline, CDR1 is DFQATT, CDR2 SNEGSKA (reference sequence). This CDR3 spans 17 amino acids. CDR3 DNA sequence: TGCAGTGCTAGAGGGCGAGGCGAAAGTAGCGGGAGCTACGAGCAGTACTTC. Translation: CSARGRGESSGSYEQYF.

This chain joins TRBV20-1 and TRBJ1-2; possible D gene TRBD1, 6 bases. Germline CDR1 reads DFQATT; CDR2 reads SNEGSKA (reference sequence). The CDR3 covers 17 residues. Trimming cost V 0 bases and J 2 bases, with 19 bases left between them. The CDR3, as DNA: TGCAGTGCTAGAGATCTTTCCCGGGCGGGGGGCAACTATGGCTACACCTTC. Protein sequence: CSARDLSRAGGNYGYTF.

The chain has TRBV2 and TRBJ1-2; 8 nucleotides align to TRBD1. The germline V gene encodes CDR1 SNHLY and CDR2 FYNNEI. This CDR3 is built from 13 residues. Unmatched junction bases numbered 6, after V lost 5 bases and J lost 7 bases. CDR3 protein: CASSYSGGRGYTF. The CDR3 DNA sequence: TGTGCCAGCAGTTACTCAGGGGGCCGTGGCTACACCTTC.

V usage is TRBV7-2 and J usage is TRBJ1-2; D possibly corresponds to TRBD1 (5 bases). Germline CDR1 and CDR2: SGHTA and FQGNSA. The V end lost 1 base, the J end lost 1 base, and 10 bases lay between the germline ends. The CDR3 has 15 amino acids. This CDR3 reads CASSLGTGDNYGYTF. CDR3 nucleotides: TGTGCCAGCAGCTTAGGGACGGGGGATAACTATGGCTACACCTTC. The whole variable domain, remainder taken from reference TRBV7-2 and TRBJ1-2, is GAGVSQSPSNKVTEKGKDVELRCDPISGHTALYWYRQSLGQGLEFLIYFQGNSAPDKSGLPSDRFSAERTGGSVSTLTIQRTQQEDSAVYLCASSLGTGDNYGYTFGSGTRLTVV.

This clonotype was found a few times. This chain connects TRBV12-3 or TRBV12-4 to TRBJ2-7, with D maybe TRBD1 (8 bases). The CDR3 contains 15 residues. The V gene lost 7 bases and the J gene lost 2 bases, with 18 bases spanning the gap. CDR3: CASTLGEGQAYEQYF. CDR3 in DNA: TGTGCCAGCACCCTTGGGGAGGGACAGGCCTACGAGCAGTACTTC.

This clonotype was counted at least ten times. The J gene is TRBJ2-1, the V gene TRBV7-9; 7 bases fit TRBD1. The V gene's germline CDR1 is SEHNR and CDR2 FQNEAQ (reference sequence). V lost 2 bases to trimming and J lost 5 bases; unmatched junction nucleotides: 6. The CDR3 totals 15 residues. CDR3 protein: CASSLPGTENNEQFF. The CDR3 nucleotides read TGTGCCAGCAGCTTACCTGGGACAGAAAACAATGAGCAGTTCTTC.